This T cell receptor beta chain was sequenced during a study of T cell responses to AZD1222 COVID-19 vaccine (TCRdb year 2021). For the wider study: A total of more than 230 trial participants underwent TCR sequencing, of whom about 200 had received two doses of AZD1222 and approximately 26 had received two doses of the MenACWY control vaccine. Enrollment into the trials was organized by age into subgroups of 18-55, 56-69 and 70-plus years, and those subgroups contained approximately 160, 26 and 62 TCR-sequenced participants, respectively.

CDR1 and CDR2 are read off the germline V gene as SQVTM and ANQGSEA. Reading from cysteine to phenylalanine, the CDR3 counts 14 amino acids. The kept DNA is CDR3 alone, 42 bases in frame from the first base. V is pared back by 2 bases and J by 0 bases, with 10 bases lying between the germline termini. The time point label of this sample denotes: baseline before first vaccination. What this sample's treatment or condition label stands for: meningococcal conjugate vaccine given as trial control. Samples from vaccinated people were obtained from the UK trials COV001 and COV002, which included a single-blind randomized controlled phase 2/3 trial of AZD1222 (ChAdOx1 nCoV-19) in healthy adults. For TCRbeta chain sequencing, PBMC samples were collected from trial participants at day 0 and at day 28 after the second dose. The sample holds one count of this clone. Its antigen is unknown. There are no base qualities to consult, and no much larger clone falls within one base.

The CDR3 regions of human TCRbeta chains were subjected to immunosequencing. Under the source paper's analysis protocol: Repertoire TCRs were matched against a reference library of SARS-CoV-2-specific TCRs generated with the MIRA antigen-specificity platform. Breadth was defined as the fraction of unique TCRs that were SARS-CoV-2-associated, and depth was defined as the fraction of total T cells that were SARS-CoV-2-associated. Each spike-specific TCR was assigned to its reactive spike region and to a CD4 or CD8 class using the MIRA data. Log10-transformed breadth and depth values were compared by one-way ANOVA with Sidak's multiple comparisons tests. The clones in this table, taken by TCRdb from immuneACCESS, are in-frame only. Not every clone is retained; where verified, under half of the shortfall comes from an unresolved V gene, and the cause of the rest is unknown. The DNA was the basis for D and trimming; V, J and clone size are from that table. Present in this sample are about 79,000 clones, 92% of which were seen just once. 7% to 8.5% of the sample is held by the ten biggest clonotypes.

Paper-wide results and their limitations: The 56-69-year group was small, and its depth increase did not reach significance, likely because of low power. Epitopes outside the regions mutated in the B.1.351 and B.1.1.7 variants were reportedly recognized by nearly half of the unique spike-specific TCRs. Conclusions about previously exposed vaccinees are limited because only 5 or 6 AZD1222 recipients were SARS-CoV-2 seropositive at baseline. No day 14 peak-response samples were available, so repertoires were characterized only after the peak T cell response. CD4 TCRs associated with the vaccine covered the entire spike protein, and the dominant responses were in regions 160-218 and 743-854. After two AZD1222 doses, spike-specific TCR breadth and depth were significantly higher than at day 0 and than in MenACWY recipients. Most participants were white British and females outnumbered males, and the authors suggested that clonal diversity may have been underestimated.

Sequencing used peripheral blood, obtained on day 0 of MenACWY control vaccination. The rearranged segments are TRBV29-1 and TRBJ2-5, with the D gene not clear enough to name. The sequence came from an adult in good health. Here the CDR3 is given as CSVELAQNQETQYF. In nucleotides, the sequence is TGCAGCGTTGAATTGGCACAGAACCAAGAGACCCAGTACTTC.